This T cell receptor beta chain was profiled in a study of blood T cells in healthy people across ages (dated by TCRdb to between 2014 and 2017). Context from the whole study: In model experiments, template switching captured about one uniquely barcoded TCR beta cDNA molecule for every two T cells. To track age-related changes in TCR beta repertoire diversity, the study relied on deep sequencing normalized with unique cDNA molecular identifiers. The donors were split into four age groups: young (average 16 years), middle-aged (around 37), aged (about 56) and long-lived (under 90). The study analyzed two additional independent replicas of 1 million unique cDNA reads from the same blood draw for two donors, one aged 18 to 30 and one aged 80 or older. The study at large found these results: As age increased, observed TCR beta diversity per million T cells dropped in a roughly linear way, and a significant reduction was already evident by age roughly 40. There was a strong correlation between observed TCR beta diversity and the percentage of naive T cells measured by flow cytometry. Compared with the aged group, more naive CD4+ T cells, fewer expanded clones and increased TCR diversity were shown by the long-lived group, suggesting age selection. Total diversity estimates from one million sequenced T cells were considered lower bounds and underestimates. Because the CMV infection status of the donors was unknown, age-related changes in expanded clonotypes may potentially have been confounded. Because profiling used bulk unsorted PBMCs, naive and antigen-experienced compartments could not be compared conclusively.

CDR1 and CDR2 are drawn from the germline V gene: MDHEN, SYDVKM. The V and J ends are trimmed by 6 bases and 3 bases, leaving 6 bases between them. The CDR3 runs 13 amino acids, cysteine and phenylalanine included. The sequence is cut down to CDR3 DNA, 39 bases in frame from base 1. This clonotype has at least ten counts. Its antigen specificity is not known. Base quality data are lacking; no much larger clone is found one base away. Library creation used 5' RACE. These reads were obtained on an Illumina HiSeq 2500. A second PCR of 7 to 11 cycles was run with a J-beta primer mix and a sample-barcoded 5' primer. A unique molecular identifier was introduced onto each TCR beta cDNA molecule by a template-switch 5' adaptor carrying 12 random nucleotides. Each sample yielded at least 3 million CDR3-containing paired-end reads. First-strand cDNA synthesis was performed from all RNA using the Mint cDNA synthesis kit, with priming by a TRBC-specific oligonucleotide. Following uracil-DNA glycosylase treatment, all cDNA underwent a first 18-cycle PCR with the universal primers M1SS and BC2_uni_R. The authors' pipeline ran thus. Normalization of each sample was performed by random selection of 1 million high-quality reads, each carrying a distinct molecular identifier. Instead of being binned into consensus sequences, reads with shared molecular identifiers were discarded. MiTCR, set to a Q25 quality threshold and the strictest error-elimination algorithm, was used for CDR3 identification, clonotype clustering and error correction. A nonparametric unseen species model with Euler transformation was used to estimate a lower bound on total TCR beta diversity. TCRdb reprocessed the public reads (quality trimming at Q25 with fastp, clone calling with MiXCR) and kept in-frame beta chains. For every CDR3 protein sequence, its rows merge into one entry that carries the most common genes and DNA. What appears here as the V and J calls and clone size reflects TCRdb's work, not the paper's. The sample contains about 720,000 distinct CDR3 sequences, just under 25% of them found a single time. The top ten constitute 3.7% of the sample.

The donors were under 40 Caucasian individuals from Russia, aged roughly 6 to 100 years, who were systemically healthy. Each donor gave around 9.9 milliliters of peripheral blood, collected into EDTA-treated Vacutainer tubes. Ficoll-Paque density-gradient centrifugation was used to isolate PBMCs, with at least 7 million obtained per sample. Total RNA was extracted from PBMCs with Trizol reagent, with at least 6 micrograms obtained per sample. The percentages of naive CD45RAhigh/CD27high T cells were determined by flow cytometry on a PBMC aliquot from every donor. The sample also formed part of further work on T cells of mothers and their children. As noted in the second study: Nine systemically healthy Caucasian individuals served as donors, namely three mothers together with their six children. cDNA synthesis consumed the entire amount of extracted RNA, loaded at roughly 1.5 ug RNA in each 15 ul reaction. In the second PCR, sample barcodes and 2-4 random nucleotides were introduced via the M1S primer. Over 9.5 million TCR beta CDR3 reads came from each mother, compared with 2.5 million to 3.5 million reads from each child. In both related and unrelated pairs, thymic selection shapes the output of TCR recombination in a similar way, with inherited differences having only a minor effect. Related mother-child pairs always showed normalized repertoire overlap that was slightly higher than in unrelated mother-child pairs, though the difference was never significant. Persistent microchimeric T cell clones were not detected, at a sensitivity of 95 to 100 clones per million clonotypes. The study used deep NGS to compare TCR beta repertoires of mothers and children, seeking features distinguishing related mother-child pairs from unrelated individuals. On average, the children were roughly 11 +/- 4 years old, while the mothers were about 40 +/- 4 years old. Libraries were sequenced on Illumina HiSeq 2000 with 100+100 nt paired-end reads after adapter ligation with NEBNext reagents. To avoid cross-contamination, the mother libraries and the child libraries were prepared a month apart and sequenced in separate runs. Each donor had between roughly 500,000 and 2,200,000 distinct TCR beta clonotypes identified. Naive TCR beta clonotypes were estimated from low-frequency clonotypes matched to each donor's FACS-determined naive share, without sorting.

The sample consisted of blood. The sequence came from a boy under 18 in good health. The V and J segments used are TRBV28 and TRBJ2-6, with the D gene not confidently named. CDR3 protein: CASSLGGANVLTF. The DNA sequence reads TGTGCCAGCAGCTTGGGTGGGGCCAACGTCCTGACTTTC.